Described below is a single TCR beta chain sequence and its context. This CDR3 is also generated by other DNA sequences in the sample. These data belong to a study of blood T cell repertoires in COVID-19. As for the study in general: Donors in the United States, Italy and Spain gave samples during acute or convalescent COVID-19.

V was shortened by 1 base and J by 5 bases, with 3 bases between the two germline ends. The CDR3 consists of 11 residues. Germline CDR1 is SGHTS and CDR2 is YDEGEE. The method was immunoSEQ multiplex PCR; TCRdb's version includes in-frame clones alone and lacks a portion of them. Of some 290,000 clones listed, 90% were seen once; the top ten hold 3.9%. Participants spanned ages roughly 18 to 90 years and resided in some 22 US areas. The study assigned cohorts using participant-reported clinical history. A PCR-confirmed or clinician-diagnosed COVID-19 case had contacted exposed participants within 2 weeks of entry.

This clonotype originated in a woman in her 30s who had been exposed to COVID-19. Sequencing was done on a sample of PBMCs or T cells enriched from blood (not recorded which). This chain links TRBV5-8 with TRBJ2-5; D gene unclear. CDR3 nucleotides: TGTGCCAGCAGCTTGCAGGAGACCCAGTACTTC. Its translation: CASSLQETQYF.